These 19 T cell receptor beta chains were sequenced from one sample in a study of Ad26.COV2.S vaccination and SARS-CoV-2 variants. Repertoires were generated with immunoSEQ multiplex PCR, while TCRdb's copy carries only in-frame clones and drops some. The sample has fewer than 500,000 clones, roughly 91% seen once. Specified treatment: some 19 received Ad26.COV2.S at low or high dose, single or two shots; about 5 received placebo; per-sample allocation not given. The study sampled participants on day 63 after the first vaccine or placebo injection. This sample comprised peripheral blood, obtained in a trial of Ad26.COV2.S vaccine versus placebo. Source of these receptors: a person aged 18-60 years who received the Ad26.COV2.S COVID-19 vaccine or a placebo.

V gene TRBV11-2 combines with J gene TRBJ2-7; 7 positions match TRBD2. Germline CDR1 is SGHAT and CDR2 is FQNNGV. CDR3 size: 13 residues. Trimming removed 1 base from V and 3 bases from J; junction bases left unmatched: 0. CDR3 nucleotides: TGTGCCAGCAGCTTAGGGGAGGGCTACGAGCAGTACTTC. Its protein is CASSLGEGYEQYF.

This chain links TRBV7-9 with TRBJ2-7, with a possible D match to TRBD2 (5 bases). The CDR3 loop spans 16 amino acids. V was cut by 5 bases and J by 6 bases, with 23 bases left in between. Germline CDR1 is SEHNR and CDR2 is FQNEAQ (reference sequence). The CDR3 is CASSAALVGNPFEQYF. CDR3 nucleotide sequence: TGTGCCAGCAGCGCGGCCCTGGTCGGGAATCCCTTCGAGCAGTACTTC.

The sample holds a few counts of this clone. The gene calls are TRBV3-1 (or the pseudogene TRBV3-2) and TRBJ2-7; possible D gene TRBD1, 5 bases. V lost 0 bases and J lost 1, with 10 bases in between. CDR3 length: 15 residues. Germline lookup yields CDR1 LGHDT and CDR2 YNNKEL (reference sequence). The CDR3: CASSQDPGRSYEQYF. The CDR3, as DNA: TGTGCCAGCAGCCAAGACCCAGGGCGATCCTACGAGCAGTACTTC.

This chain uses TRBV28 with TRBJ2-7; 7 bases match TRBD1. CDR1 and CDR2 (germline): MDHEN, SYDVKM. This CDR3 has 16 residues. The trim removed 5 bases at V and 3 bases at J, leaving 13 bases unmatched. CDR3 loop: CASSLQTGTAHYEQYF. The CDR3 nucleotides are TGTGCCAGCAGTCTCCAGACCGGGACAGCCCACTACGAGCAGTACTTC.

The count of this clone is one. This chain joins TRBV28 and TRBJ2-7; no definite D call. From germline, CDR1 is MDHEN and CDR2 SYDVKM. The CDR3 runs to 15 residues. Trimming cost V 6 bases and J 2 bases, with 17 bases left between them. CDR3 sequence (DNA): TGTGCCAGCAGCCCCCGATCGGTCCCAACCTACGAGCAGTACTTC. Protein: CASSPRSVPTYEQYF. Supplemented by reference TRBV28 and TRBJ2-7, the full variable domain reads DVKVTQSSRYLVKRTGEKVFLECVQDMDHENMFWYRQDPGLGLRLIYFSYDVKMKEKGDIPEGYSVSREKKERFSLILESASTNQTSMYLCASSPRSVPTYEQYFGPGTRLTVT.

The CDR3: CASSLGSTGEQFF. CDR3 sequence (DNA): TGTGCCAGCAGCCTAGGCTCCACGGGTGAGCAGTTCTTC. The gene calls are TRBV3-1 (or the pseudogene TRBV3-2) and TRBJ2-1; unclear D gene. The CDR3 totals 13 residues. Germline-derived CDR1 and CDR2 are LGHDT and YNNKEL (reference sequence). V was shortened by 4 bases and J by 9 bases, with 13 bases between the two germline ends.

Remarks on this clone: This specimen includes other DNA sequences encoding the same CDR3. The CDR3 DNA is TGTGCCATCAGTGGGACAGGGTCCTACGAGCAGTACTTC. Its protein product is CAISGTGSYEQYF. The chain carries TRBV10-3 and TRBJ2-7, with 8 bases matching TRBD1. Germline CDR1 is ENHRY and CDR2 is SYGVKD. Unmatched junction bases numbered 0, after V lost 4 bases and J lost 1 base. CDR3 length: 13 amino acids.

This sequence joins TRBV28 and TRBJ2-1; TRBD2 aligns across 16 bases. The CDR3 consists of 15 residues. V shed 5 bases, J shed 9 bases, and the junction held 4 bases outside the gene matches. Germline V gene lookup returns CDR1 MDHEN and CDR2 SYDVKM. The CDR3 here is CASSPGLAGGGEQFF. In DNA, the CDR3 is TGTGCCAGCAGTCCGGGACTAGCGGGAGGGGGTGAGCAGTTCTTC.

The V call is TRBV7-9, the J call TRBJ2-7; no clear D. The germline CDR1 and CDR2 sequences are SEHNR and FQNEAQ (reference sequence). This CDR3 is 13 amino acids long. The V gene lost 5 bases and the J gene lost 4 bases, with 12 bases spanning the gap. The CDR3 DNA sequence: TGTGCCAGCAGCCCCCGGACCAAATACGAGCAGTACTTC. Protein sequence: CASSPRTKYEQYF.

The table lists this clone with a count of one. This may be a read error: a much more frequent sequence differs by one nucleotide. J is TRBJ1-5 and V is TRBV19; D possibly corresponds to TRBD1 (5 bases). The CDR3 covers 15 residues. CDR1 is LNHDA and CDR2 is SQIVND in the germline V gene (reference sequence). The V gene lost 7 bases and the J gene lost 0 bases, with 13 bases spanning the gap. CDR3: CASIPTGASNQPQHF. CDR3 coding DNA: TGTGCCAGTATCCCGACCGGGGCTAGCAATCAGCCCCAGCATTTT.

This sequence joins TRBV5-1 and TRBJ2-7, with D unclear. Germline V CDR1 and CDR2: SGHRS, YFSETQ. Trimming shortened V by 0 bases and J by 5 bases, and 12 bases separated the two germline ends. The CDR3 runs to 14 residues. The DNA for the CDR3 is TGCGCCAGCAGCTTGGCCAGTACATCCGACGAGCAGTACTTC. Translated: CASSLASTSDEQYF.

This chain uses TRBV14 with TRBJ1-1; TRBD1 might be the D (5 bases). V was clipped by 3 bases and J by 3 bases, with 8 bases between them. This CDR3 contains 13 residues. Per the germline V gene, CDR1 is SGHDN and CDR2 is FVKESK. In nucleotides, the CDR3 is TGTGCCAGCAGCCAGGTCAGGGACACTGAAGCTTTCTTT. It translates to CASSQVRDTEAFF.

This clone was counted only a few times. The J gene is TRBJ2-2, the V gene TRBV5-4; 10 bases are a match to TRBD2. The CDR3 sequence is 18 residues long. V gave up 4 bases and J gave up 0 bases; unmatched junction bases: 9. From germline, CDR1 is SGHNT and CDR2 YYREEE (reference sequence). The CDR3 nucleotides are TGTGCCAGCAGCACGGGACTAGCGAAACAAGCGAACACCGGGGAGCTGTTTTTT. This gives the protein CASSTGLAKQANTGELFF.

This clone was found a few times. V gene TRBV6-5 combines with J gene TRBJ1-5; 10 bases are shared with TRBD1. The CDR3 is 15 residues long. Germline V CDR1 and CDR2: MNHEY, SVGAGI. J was trimmed by 6 bases and V by 7 bases; bases with no gene match: 9. CDR3 nucleotides: TGTGCCAGCAACTCGAGGACAGGGGGGGCTCAGCCCCAGCATTTT. This encodes CASNSRTGGAQPQHF.

This clone was found once. The chain links TRBV14 to TRBJ2-2; tentative D call: TRBD1 (5 bases). This CDR3 has 14 residues. V was clipped by 3 bases and J by 7 bases, with 12 bases between them. Germline lookup yields CDR1 SGHDN and CDR2 FVKESK. The CDR3 reads CASSQAPGIGELFF. In DNA, the CDR3 is TGTGCCAGCAGCCAGGCCCCAGGGATCGGGGAGCTGTTTTTT.

This chain links TRBV6-5 with TRBJ1-6; 9 bases are a match to TRBD1. The CDR3 sequence is 14 residues long. Germline V gives CDR1 MNHEY, CDR2 SVGAGI. V was clipped by 6 bases and J by 10 bases; unmatched bases: 7. The CDR3 sequence is CASSRNRGRSPLHF. The CDR3 nucleotides are TGTGCCAGCAGCCGAAACAGGGGGCGATCACCCCTCCACTTT.

This chain joins TRBV5-4 and TRBJ2-3; D may be TRBD2 (5 bases). The CDR3 runs 17 residues. V lost 0 bases and J lost 6, with 20 bases in between. CDR1 and CDR2 (germline): SGHNT, YYREEE (reference sequence). The chain's CDR3 is CASSLAIRRTPGDTQYF. The CDR3 nucleotides are TGTGCCAGCAGCTTGGCCATCCGGCGGACCCCGGGGGATACGCAGTATTTT.

The V call is TRBV7-9, the J call TRBJ1-1; the D is unclear. Germline lookup yields CDR1 SEHNR and CDR2 FQNEAQ (reference sequence). This CDR3 contains 11 residues. V gave up 5 bases and J gave up 4 bases, with 5 bases separating them. The CDR3 loop reads CASSRITEAFF. In nucleotides, the CDR3 is TGTGCCAGCAGCCGGATCACTGAAGCTTTCTTT. Looking up the rest from reference TRBV7-9 and TRBJ1-1 gives the full variable domain: DTGVSQNPRHKITKRGQNVTFRCDPISEHNRLYWYRQTLGQGPEFLTYFQNEAQLEKSRLLSDRFSAERPKGSFSTLEIQRTEQGDSAMYLCASSRITEAFFGQGTRLTVV.

V usage is TRBV6-6 and J usage is TRBJ2-6, with 14 nucleotides matching TRBD2. The junction had 9 bases not matched to a gene; V was cut back by 5 bases and J by 0 bases. Germline CDR1 is MNHNY and CDR2 is SVGAGI (reference sequence). The CDR3 is made up of 20 amino acids. The CDR3 bases are TGTGCCAGCAGTCCCTTTCCGGGACTAGCGGGAGACTCTGGGGCCAACGTCCTGACTTTC. Translation: CASSPFPGLAGDSGANVLTF.